A single sample gave rise to the 27 T cell receptor beta chains below, sequenced in a study of T cell clones after liver transplantation. The method was immunoSEQ multiplex PCR; TCRdb's version includes in-frame clones alone and lacks a portion of them. The sample has around 110,000 clones; over 75% are singletons. The material was CD4+ T cells from blood, obtained 12 months after liver transplant. The receptor source for this set is a human patient who received a liver transplant. Some T cells may have originated in the graft donor.

The gene calls are TRBV7-9 and TRBJ1-2, with TRBD1 as a possible D gene (6 bases). Per germline, CDR1 SEHNR and CDR2 FQNEAQ (reference sequence). The CDR3 spans 14 residues. V was clipped by 4 bases and J by 2 bases, with 11 bases between them. In nucleotides, the CDR3 is TGTGCCAGCAGCTCAATCACAGGGAACTATGGCTACACCTTC. It translates to CASSSITGNYGYTF.

This clone was detected only a few times. The V gene is TRBV7-3, the J gene TRBJ2-2, with 7 bases fitting TRBD2. The CDR3 consists of 17 residues. The ends lost 5 bases at V and 4 bases at J; junction bases unmatched: 13. The V gene's germline CDR1 is SGHTA and CDR2 FQGTGA. This CDR3 is CASSPFGPGRSTGELFF. As DNA, the CDR3 is TGTGCCAGCAGCCCCTTTGGCCCCGGGAGGAGCACCGGGGAGCTGTTTTTT.

CDR3: CASSLLGGPPPYEQYF. The CDR3 DNA is TGTGCCAGCAGCTTGCTCGGGGGACCTCCTCCCTACGAGCAGTACTTC. This rearrangement joins TRBV7-8 to TRBJ2-7; tentative D call: TRBD2 (6 bases). Germline CDR1 is SGHVS and CDR2 is FQNEAQ. V shed 3 bases and J shed 2 bases, with 17 bases lying between them. The CDR3 extends over 16 amino acids.

The CDR3 bases are TGTGCCAGCAGCCAAGACTTGACAGGGATCACTGAAGCTTTCTTT. Amino acids: CASSQDLTGITEAFF. The chain combines TRBV4-2 with TRBJ1-1, with 7 bases lining up with TRBD1. The germline V gene encodes CDR1 LGHNA and CDR2 YNFKEQ. J lost 4 bases, V lost 0 bases, and 5 bases had no gene match. The CDR3 covers 15 residues.

This clone was seen a handful of times. The chain couples TRBV6-5 to TRBJ2-7; 8 bases are shared with TRBD2. V gave up 7 bases and J gave up 4 bases; unmatched junction bases: 9. From germline, CDR1 is MNHEY and CDR2 SVGAGI. This CDR3 region has 14 residues. CDR3 amino acids: CASIESGGRYEQYF. The CDR3 nucleotides read TGTGCCAGCATTGAATCGGGAGGGCGGTACGAGCAGTACTTC.

V is TRBV19 and J is TRBJ2-1; D is ambiguous. CDR3 length: 14 amino acids. Germline V gene data show CDR1 as LNHDA and CDR2 as SQIVND (reference sequence). Trimming cost V 5 bases and J 6 bases, with 14 bases left between them. The CDR3 reads CASSPSASRNEQFF. The CDR3 DNA follows: TGTGCCAGTAGTCCGTCGGCTAGTCGCAATGAGCAGTTCTTC.

The chain employs TRBV5-1 and TRBJ1-2, with D unresolved. CDR3 length: 18 residues. Trimming cost V 0 bases and J 1 base, with 19 bases left between them. Per germline, CDR1 SGHRS and CDR2 YFSETQ. The CDR3 DNA is TGCGCCAGCAGCTTGGCTGTACAAGGCAGATCCTTTAACTATGGCTACACCTTC. This codes for CASSLAVQGRSFNYGYTF.

The chain uses TRBV28 and TRBJ2-7; D gene uncertain. The V and J ends lost 4 bases and 4 bases respectively, with 8 bases between them. Germline lookup yields CDR1 MDHEN and CDR2 SYDVKM. The CDR3 length is 12 residues. This CDR3 is CASSSITYEQYF. CDR3 nucleotide sequence: TGTGCCAGCAGTTCGATCACGTACGAGCAGTACTTC.

This clone was detected once. V gene TRBV5-1 combines with J gene TRBJ2-5; D assignment may be TRBD1 or TRBD2 (6 bases each). Germline-derived CDR1 and CDR2 are SGHRS and YFSETQ. V was cut by 6 bases and J by 2 bases, with 14 bases left in between. CDR3 length: 14 amino acids. This CDR3 reads CASNLGGWQETQYF. The DNA of the CDR3 is TGCGCCAGCAACTTAGGGGGGTGGCAAGAGACCCAGTACTTC. Variable domain in full (rest from reference TRBV5-1 and TRBJ2-5): KAGVTQTPRYLIKTRGQQVTLSCSPISGHRSVSWYQQTPGQGLQFLFEYFSETQRNKGNFPGRFSGRQFSNSRSEMNVSTLELGDSALYLCASNLGGWQETQYFGPGTRLLVL.

To note about this clone: The sample contains more than one DNA sequence encoding this CDR3. This chain connects TRBV5-1 to TRBJ2-5; D gene uncertain. Germline CDR1 SGHRS, CDR2 YFSETQ. V was trimmed by 2 bases and J by 2 bases, leaving 1 base between them. The CDR3 length is 11 residues. The CDR3: CASSFQETQYF. The CDR3 nucleotides are TGCGCCAGCAGCTTTCAAGAGACCCAGTACTTC.

This chain joins TRBV5-4 and TRBJ2-7; 10 bases agree with TRBD1. The J segment lost 4 bases and the V segment lost 4 bases, leaving 5 bases of the junction unmatched. The CDR3 totals 14 residues. Germline V lookup: CDR1 SGHNT, CDR2 YYREEE (reference sequence). The CDR3 DNA is TGTGCCAGCAGCCCCCAGGGACAGGGGTACGAGCAGTACTTC. Residues: CASSPQGQGYEQYF. Full variable domain (remainder filled in from reference TRBV5-4 and TRBJ2-7): ETGVTQSPTHLIKTRGQQVTLRCSSQSGHNTVSWYQQALGQGPQFIFQYYREEENGRGNFPPRFSGLQFPNYSSELNVNALELDDSALYLCASSPQGQGYEQYFGPGTRLTVT.

The chain uses TRBV11-3 and TRBJ2-2; D might be TRBD2 (5 bases). The V gene lost 2 bases and the J gene lost 4 bases, with 11 bases spanning the gap. Germline V CDR1 and CDR2: SGHNT, YENEEA. This CDR3 contains 15 residues. The CDR3 region has the DNA TGTGCCAGCAGCTTACCCTCCGAGGGCACCGGGGAGCTGTTTTTT. This sequence encodes CASSLPSEGTGELFF.

V is TRBV20-1 and J is TRBJ1-2; D remains unclear. The CDR3 is 10 residues long. Per the germline V gene, CDR1 is DFQATT and CDR2 is SNEGSKA (reference sequence). V gave up 7 bases and J gave up 7 bases, with 10 bases separating them. The CDR3 protein is CSGGRAGYTF. The CDR3, as DNA: TGCAGTGGAGGGAGGGCTGGCTACACCTTC.

This chain joins TRBV19 and TRBJ1-5, with TRBD1 matching over 8 bases. The CDR3 is made up of 13 amino acids. The germline CDR1 and CDR2 sequences are LNHDA and SQIVND (reference sequence). V lost 8 bases to trimming and J lost 4 bases; unmatched junction nucleotides: 4. The CDR3 loop is CASGTGRNQPQHF. Here the CDR3 DNA reads TGTGCCAGTGGGACAGGACGGAATCAGCCCCAGCATTTT.

This clone showed up just once. J is TRBJ2-2 and V is TRBV18, with 13 bases aligning to TRBD2. The CDR3 covers 18 residues. CDR1 is KGHSH and CDR2 is LQKENI in the germline V gene. V lost 5 bases and J lost 1; bases outside the gene matches: 7. The CDR3 loop reads CASSLRGLAGENTGELFF. In nucleotides, the CDR3 is TGTGCCAGCTCATTAAGAGGACTAGCGGGGGAGAACACCGGGGAGCTGTTTTTT.

V and J are TRBV7-2 and TRBJ2-5, with D tentatively TRBD1 (5 bases). Germline V lookup: CDR1 SGHTA, CDR2 FQGNSA. Trimming removed 2 bases at V and 4 bases at J, with 5 bases between. The CDR3 spans 12 residues. Written as DNA, the CDR3 is TGTGCCAGCAGCTTACAGGGAGAGACCCAGTACTTC. This codes for CASSLQGETQYF.

CDR3 sequence reads: CASIGQTYEQYF. CDR3 coding DNA: TGTGCCAGTATCGGACAGACCTACGAGCAGTACTTC. The rearrangement links TRBV19 to TRBJ2-7, with D possibly being TRBD1 (6 bases). Per germline, CDR1 LNHDA and CDR2 SQIVND (reference sequence). V was cut by 7 bases and J by 2 bases, with 9 bases left in between. The CDR3 consists of 12 residues. Using reference TRBV19 and TRBJ2-7 for the parts outside the CDR3, the full variable domain is DGGITQSPKYLFRKEGQNVTLSCEQNLNHDAMYWYRQDPGQGLRLIYYSQIVNDFQKGDIAEGYSVSREKKESFPLTVTSAQKNPTAFYLCASIGQTYEQYFGPGTRLTVT.

The V and J genes are TRBV5-4 and TRBJ1-2; unclear D gene. The CDR3 runs to 13 residues. The V and J ends lost 0 bases and 3 bases respectively, with 6 bases between them. CDR1 is SGHNT, CDR2 YYREEE, per germline (reference sequence). The CDR3 reads CASSLERDYGYTF. CDR3 in DNA: TGTGCCAGCAGCTTGGAAAGGGACTATGGCTACACCTTC.

The V gene is TRBV5-6, the J gene TRBJ2-1; 7 nucleotides agree with TRBD2. V shed 4 bases and J 3 bases; nucleotides not matched to a gene: 7. Germline V lookup: CDR1 SGHDT, CDR2 YYEEEE. This CDR3 spans 15 amino acids. The CDR3 DNA follows: TGTGCCAGCAGCCTACCGGGAGGATTCTACAATGAGCAGTTCTTC. Translation gives CASSLPGGFYNEQFF.

The CDR3 spells CASSLTGPNTEAFF. CDR3 in DNA: TGTGCCAGCAGCTTAACAGGGCCGAACACTGAAGCTTTCTTT. The rearrangement uses TRBV7-6 and TRBJ1-1; perhaps TRBD1 as D (6 bases). The CDR3 has 14 residues. The germline V gene encodes CDR1 SGHVS and CDR2 FNYEAQ. V was cut by 2 bases and J by 1 base, with 8 bases left in between.

This clone showed up just a few times. This chain uses TRBV1 with TRBJ2-7. TRBV1 is reported as a pseudogene. This CDR3 is 11 amino acids long. The CDR3 reads CTSSQGYEQYF. In DNA, the CDR3 is TGCACCAGCAGCCAAGGATACGAGCAGTACTTC.

There are a few counts of this clone. The V and J genes are TRBV5-1 and TRBJ2-2, with D possibly matching TRBD2 (5 bases). CDR3 length: 15 amino acids. V lost 2 bases to trimming and J lost 4 bases, with 12 bases between them. Germline V gene data show CDR1 as SGHRS and CDR2 as YFSETQ. The CDR3 DNA is TGCGCCAGCAGCTTATACGGGATGCCCACCGGGGAGCTGTTTTTT. As protein: CASSLYGMPTGELFF.

This rearrangement joins TRBV18 to TRBJ2-3; TRBD1 is a possible D gene (6 bases). The CDR3 spans 14 residues. The germline CDR1 and CDR2 sequences are KGHSH and LQKENI. Trimming removed 3 bases from V and 6 bases from J, with 13 bases in between. CDR3 protein: CASSPKAGGDTQYF. The CDR3 bases are TGTGCCAGCTCACCTAAAGCTGGGGGCGATACGCAGTATTTT.

V is TRBV12-5 and J is TRBJ2-1; no clear D gene. The V and J ends lost 3 bases and 6 bases respectively, with 3 bases between them. Per the germline V gene, CDR1 is LGHNT and CDR2 is FRNRAP. This CDR3 has 11 residues. CDR3 amino acids: CASGLVNEQFF. The CDR3 nucleotides read TGTGCTAGTGGTTTAGTCAATGAGCAGTTCTTC.

The chain combines TRBV27 with TRBJ1-1; a possible D gene is TRBD1 (6 bases). The CDR3 spans 15 residues. V was clipped by 4 bases and J by 2 bases, with 14 bases between them. CDR1 MNHEY and CDR2 SMNVEV come from the germline V gene (reference sequence). The CDR3 loop is CASSSGSGTNTEAFF. The CDR3, as DNA: TGTGCCAGCAGTTCCGGTTCCGGGACAAACACTGAAGCTTTCTTT.

The chain employs TRBV28 and TRBJ2-7; D could derive from TRBD1 or TRBD2 (6 bases each). Germline CDR1 is MDHEN and CDR2 is SYDVKM. The CDR3 is 14 residues long. Trimming took off 3 bases at V and 2 bases at J, with 11 bases between the two ends. The CDR3 bases are TGTGCCAGCAGTTTGCGGAGGGGGACCTACGAGCAGTACTTC. Residues: CASSLRRGTYEQYF.

CDR3 in amino acids: CASSFGTARNGEQFF. The CDR3 nucleotides are TGTGCCAGCAGCTTTGGGACCGCTCGGAACGGTGAGCAGTTCTTC. The chain joins TRBV7-8 to TRBJ2-1; D is perhaps TRBD1 or TRBD2 (5 bases each). Germline V gene sequence: CDR1 SGHVS, CDR2 FQNEAQ. There are 15 residues in the CDR3. The V gene lost 3 bases and the J gene lost 9 bases, with 18 bases spanning the gap.